This TCR beta chain was sequenced in a study of T-cell memory formation after mild COVID-19 (dated by TCRdb to 2020 to 2023). At the level of the whole study: TCR sequence clusters from the two donors were largely donor specific. Two young, previously healthy adult volunteers made up the cohort, one male and one female. In a couple of donors, T-cell clones that expanded and contracted after mild COVID-19 were tracked by sequencing TCRalpha and TCRbeta repertoires over time. General findings and caveats noted by the study authors: SARS-CoV-2 specificity of the second-wave clones peaking on day 37 was not confirmed. Some responding clones were found in pre-infection memory, which suggests that pre-existing cross-reactive memory T cells took part in the SARS-CoV-2 response. Only a couple of mild cases were covered in the study, and larger cohorts including severe cases with pre-infection samples were considered necessary. From day 15 to 85, contracting clones showed balanced CD4/CD8 phenotypes, whereas a second wave of clones that expanded from day 15 to 37 leaned towards CD4+. Contracting CD4+ clones were located mainly in the CM and EM memory subsets, whereas CD8+ clones were found to be enriched in EMRA.

TCRdb names Illumina NovaSeq 6000 as the instrument used. TCRalpha and TCRbeta cDNA libraries were built by 5'RACE with constant-segment primers, adding sample barcodes and unique molecular identifiers. Trizol reagent was used to extract RNA from every sample. Library amplification was performed in two PCR steps, and a second sample barcode and Illumina TruSeq adapters were introduced in the second step. Libraries were sequenced on an Illumina NovaSeq with 2 x 150 bp paired-end reads. The original methods were these. With migec v1.2.7, reads were demultiplexed and then collapsed into UMI-guided consensus sequences. With mixcr v2.1.11, UMI consensuses were aligned to TRA and TRB V and J templates and assembled into clonotypes. A clonotype was counted as expanded or contracted only if both edgeR and NoisET called the change significant, with noise models trained on biological replicates. For edgeR calls, the cutoffs were a false discovery rate-adjusted p below 0.01 and a log2 fold-change threshold of 1. As an exploratory analysis of dynamics, PCA with hierarchical clustering was applied to max-normalized trajectories of the 1000 most abundant clonotypes. Each responding clone was given a CD4 or CD8 phenotype based on the CD4+ and CD8+ repertoires, which had been sequenced separately. TCRdb's own reprocessing of the public reads used fastp at Q25 and MiXCR and kept productive beta chains. Duplicate CDR3 protein sequences are folded into a single record with the most common DNA and genes. These V and J calls originate from TCRdb's pipeline instead of the authors' own analysis. The sample table lists approximately 250,000 distinct CDR3 sequences, under 20% of them with a count of one. Roughly 23% of the sample is in the top ten clones.

PBMCs were isolated by Ficoll-Paque density gradient centrifugation. This clonotype was picked up a small number of times. Its antigen remains undetermined. Base qualities are not at hand, and no much larger clone is one base apart. The CDR3 goes from the cysteine to the phenylalanine over 13 residues. Only the CDR3 region is kept as DNA, spanning 39 bases read in frame from base 1. Sequences SGDLS (CDR1) and YYNGEE (CDR2) are obtained from the germline V gene. V loses 0 bases, J loses 3 bases, and the germline ends lie 6 bases apart. The sequence was collected from a man younger than 35 who had mild COVID-19 (a few samples of this study predate the infection). The sample titles of this study are shuffled in the database, so cell type and time point are left out; the donor was told from shared clones. Rearrangement joined TRBV9 to TRBJ2-5, with the D gene not clear enough to name. Specimen: PBMCs or a T cell subset sorted from them (not recorded which). The CDR3 protein is CASSVGTEETQYF. The nucleotide sequence is TGTGCCAGCAGCGTAGGGACGGAAGAGACCCAGTACTTC.